This TCR beta chain was identified during a study of T cells in Graves' hyperthyroidism and ophthalmopathy (dated by TCRdb to the late 2010s). A note on the overall study: Peripheral blood samples were taken at initial diagnosis, before any treatment was given. TCR V-J signatures able to tell the groups apart were searched for in a discovery cohort of 95 or so patients, of whom fewer than 45 had Graves' ophthalmopathy and around 56 had stable Graves' hyperthyroidism. Prospective prediction of ophthalmopathy was tested in an independent validation cohort consisting of fewer than 20 hyperthyroidism patients and some 15 patients who later progressed to ophthalmopathy. The roughly 100 discovery patients were randomly divided into training and test sets at a 7:3 ratio. In more than five Graves' hyperthyroidism patients, the study also compared T-cell repertoires from thyroid tissue with T-cell repertoires from blood. After sampling, hyperthyroidism patients received methimazole starting at 30 mg daily, and ophthalmopathy patients received high-dose intravenous methylprednisolone. The paper reports TCR Vbeta CDR3 sequencing of roughly 140 peripheral blood samples: around 45 ophthalmopathy, 75 to 80 hyperthyroidism and around 17 progressor patients. Study-level results and caveats: Most expanded thyroid clonotypes (frequency above 0.001) were also found in blood, which suggests that blood repertoires may mirror thyroid immune responses. No statistical method was used to fix the sample size in advance, and group allocation was not hidden from the investigators. In validation, the model predicted progression to ophthalmopathy with 60% to 71% sensitivity and 72% to 85% specificity, a median of 6.5 months before onset. In cross-validation, a model built on a 13 V-J signature told ophthalmopathy apart from stable hyperthyroidism with 87.88% sensitivity and 81% to 82% specificity, and in testing the same model reached 80%/75%.

This clonotype has a count of ten or more. Its antigen is not yet known. This may come from a read error, since a much larger clone is one base off. TCR beta CDR3 regions were amplified from RNA transcripts. For the first round of RT-PCR on the TCR CDR3, the HTBI primer set was used together with the Qiagen OneStep RT-PCR kit. Libraries were constructed in a second round of multiplex PCR, after which size selection and purification were performed. Libraries were sequenced paired-end with 100 bp reads on an Illumina HiSeq2000. On the authors' methods: SOAPnuke was used to process the raw data, with reads discarded if the reads contained adapters or uncalled bases, had a mean Phred below 15, or lacked an exact constant-primer or identifier match. High-quality paired reads were merged with COPE v1.2.5, and unique nucleotide sequences were defined as clonotypes. MiTCR v1.1 was used to align clonotypes to the IMGT TRBV, TRBD and TRBJ reference segments. The analysis included only V-J combinations with a frequency above 0.0001, which together covered 99% to 99.2% of the repertoires. A TCS score was defined as the ratio between F50 (clonal expansion) and ExV (chaos), using BLOSUM62-based TCRdist between CDR3 peptides within each V-J. Welch's t-statistics and random forest reduced 500 to 650 V-J features to roughly 13, which were used in a naive Bayes classifier (R e1071). The public reads were reanalyzed by TCRdb: fastp trimming at Q25, MiXCR alignment, in-frame beta chains only. A single entry per CDR3 protein holds the most common genes and DNA from its merged rows. TCRdb's processing, not the authors', yielded these V and J calls. The sample includes 330,000 or so distinct CDR3 sequences, with over 15% observed a single time. Of the sample, 15% to 18% falls within the top ten clones.

Ophthalmopathy patients had moderately to severely active disease, with a Clinical Activity Score of 3 or more, a NOSPECS grade of 4 or more, and a disease duration of less than 3 months. The study excluded patients with uncontrolled infections, other autoimmune diseases, pregnancy or lactation. Diagnoses were based on clinical symptoms, serum thyroxine and TRAb, thyroid ultrasound and orbital computed tomography. PBMCs were isolated from 10 ml of fresh peripheral blood by Ficoll-Paque density gradient centrifugation. Total RNA was extracted using Trizol reagent, and RNA quality was assessed on an Agilent 2100 Bioanalyzer. From its cysteine to its phenylalanine, the CDR3 spans 14 amino acids. The retained sequence is limited to the CDR3, 42 bases, with the frame set at the first base. The germline V gene gives CDR1 as SGHAT and CDR2 as FQNNGV.

The V and J genes are TRBV11-2 and TRBJ2-7; no D gene call is confident. The TCR originated in a woman in her 40s with Graves' ophthalmopathy. Material for sequencing was blood. The DNA reads as follows: TGTGCCAGCAGCTTAGCAGGCCTGGCCTACGGGCAGTACTTC. The encoded protein is CASSLAGLAYGQYF. Where the CDR3 stops, the reference TRBV11-2 and TRBJ2-7 genes take over; the full variable domain is EAGVAQSPRYKIIEKRQSVAFWCNPISGHATLYWYQQILGQGPKLLIQFQNNGVVDDSQLPKDRFSAERLKGVDSTLKIQPAKLEDSAVYLCASSLAGLAYGQYFGPGTRLTVT.